The 32 T cell receptor beta chains given below trace back to one sample, sequenced in a study of cytomegalovirus exposure and HLA in healthy donors. The table came from immunoSEQ multiplex PCR; TCRdb's copy has only in-frame clones and leaves some out. The sample lists tens of thousands of clones, approximately 92% occurring once. The sequenced material came from PBMCs. Receptors were obtained from a man aged 18 to 30 in good health and CMV-seronegative.

The chain couples TRBV27 to TRBJ1-5; D gene unclear. The CDR3 spans 15 residues. V shed 4 bases and J shed 0 bases, with 10 bases lying between them. Germline values: CDR1 MNHEY, CDR2 SMNVEV (reference sequence). CDR3 nucleotides: TGTGCCAGCAGTTCACGACAAATTAGCAATCAGCCCCAGCATTTT. Its protein is CASSSRQISNQPQHF.

The chain employs TRBV10-3 and TRBJ2-5; D call uncertain. The germline gives CDR1 ENHRY, CDR2 SYGVKD. The CDR3 runs to 14 residues. Trimming removed 2 bases at V and 1 base at J, with 8 bases between. This CDR3 reads CAISEGQAQETQYF. As DNA, the CDR3 is TGTGCCATCAGTGAGGGGCAGGCCCAAGAGACCCAGTACTTC.

The chain carries TRBV6-5 and TRBJ1-3, with D possibly TRBD1 on 5 matching bases. The CDR3 has 14 amino acids. Trimming took 5 bases from V and 3 from J, leaving 11 bases between them. Germline V CDR1 and CDR2: MNHEY, SVGAGI. The CDR3 reads CASSMGLNGNTIYF. CDR3 nucleotide sequence: TGTGCCAGCAGTATGGGGCTGAATGGAAACACCATATATTTT.

This sequence joins TRBV10-1 and TRBJ2-1, with TRBD2 matching over 9 bases. CDR1 WNHNN and CDR2 SYGVQD come from the germline V gene (reference sequence). The V segment lost 3 bases and the J segment 2 bases; nucleotides outside the gene matches: 5. The CDR3 loop spans 16 amino acids. In nucleotides, the CDR3 is TGCGCCAGCAGTGATCCTAGCGGGGACGCCTACAATGAGCAGTTCTTC. Protein product: CASSDPSGDAYNEQFF.

V usage is TRBV5-8 and J usage is TRBJ2-5, with TRBD1 identical over 7 bases. With 4 bases clipped from V and 5 bases from J, the junction kept 17 bases outside the gene matches. This CDR3 is 17 amino acids long. The germline CDR1 and CDR2 sequences are SGHTS and YDEGEE. CDR3 DNA: TGTGCCAGCAGCCCACTAAACCAGGACAGGTTCGGGGAGACCCAGTACTTC. This codes for CASSPLNQDRFGETQYF.

V gene TRBV5-1 combines with J gene TRBJ2-1; TRBD2 matches 7 bases. The J segment lost 4 bases and the V segment lost 0 bases, leaving 7 bases of the junction unmatched. The CDR3 consists of 16 residues. CDR1 is SGHRS and CDR2 is YFSETQ in the germline V gene. CDR3 protein: CASSLGQAGSYNEQFF. CDR3 bases: TGCGCCAGCAGCTTGGGTCAAGCGGGGTCTTACAATGAGCAGTTCTTC. Supplemented by reference TRBV5-1 and TRBJ2-1, the full variable domain reads KAGVTQTPRYLIKTRGQQVTLSCSPISGHRSVSWYQQTPGQGLQFLFEYFSETQRNKGNFPGRFSGRQFSNSRSEMNVSTLELGDSALYLCASSLGQAGSYNEQFFGPGTRLTVL.

The chain uses TRBV5-1 and TRBJ2-1, with 9 bases fitting TRBD2. CDR3 length: 14 amino acids. The V and J ends lost 0 bases and 9 bases, in that order; junction bases with no gene match: 4. Germline lookup yields CDR1 SGHRS and CDR2 YFSETQ. For the CDR3, the DNA is TGCGCCAGCAGCTTGGGGGCGGGAGGGTCTGAGCAGTTCTTC. Translated, it gives CASSLGAGGSEQFF.

This chain joins TRBV5-1 and TRBJ1-1; D is perhaps TRBD1 (6 bases). The V gene's germline CDR1 is SGHRS and CDR2 YFSETQ. Trimming took off 0 bases at V and 2 bases at J, with 14 bases between the two ends. The CDR3 is made up of 16 amino acids. CDR3 bases: TGCGCCAGCAGCTTGGCGGGCACCAGGGGAAACACTGAAGCTTTCTTT. Protein: CASSLAGTRGNTEAFF.

The chain links TRBV7-3 to TRBJ2-6; 7 bases map to TRBD1. Germline-derived CDR1 and CDR2 are SGHTA and FQGTGA. V was pared by 1 base and J by 1 base, with 10 bases of the junction left unmatched. This CDR3 has 19 amino acids. The CDR3 sequence is CASSLRGQNMKSGANVLTF. CDR3 coding DNA: TGTGCCAGCAGCTTAAGGGGACAGAATATGAAATCTGGGGCCAACGTCCTGACTTTC.

V and J are TRBV28 and TRBJ2-7; perhaps TRBD1 as D (6 bases). V shed 8 bases and J shed 7 bases, with 21 bases lying between them. Germline V gene sequence: CDR1 MDHEN, CDR2 SYDVKM. This CDR3 contains 14 residues. For the CDR3, the DNA is TGTGCCAGCTCCTCTAGCAGGGGCTCGGCTGAGCAGTACTTC. Amino acids: CASSSSRGSAEQYF. Combining the CDR3 with reference TRBV28 and TRBJ2-7 gives the whole variable domain DVKVTQSSRYLVKRTGEKVFLECVQDMDHENMFWYRQDPGLGLRLIYFSYDVKMKEKGDIPEGYSVSREKKERFSLILESASTNQTSMYLCASSSSRGSAEQYFGPGTRLTVT.

V gene TRBV7-2 combines with J gene TRBJ1-2, with TRBD1 identical over 11 bases. The CDR3 spans 14 residues. V dropped 4 bases and J dropped 4; count of bases not matched to a gene: 2. Germline V gives CDR1 SGHTA, CDR2 FQGNSA. The DNA for the CDR3 is TGTGCCAGCAGCTGGGACAGGGGGGTCTATGGCTACACCTTC. This encodes CASSWDRGVYGYTF.

The V and J genes are TRBV12-5 and TRBJ2-3; 10 bases are shared with TRBD2. The CDR3 covers 14 residues. V lost 6 bases and J lost 3; bases outside the gene matches: 3. The V gene's germline CDR1 is LGHNT and CDR2 FRNRAP. The CDR3: CASGAGGRTDTQYF. In DNA form, the CDR3 reads TGTGCTAGTGGAGCGGGAGGGCGTACAGATACGCAGTATTTT.

The gene calls are TRBV5-6 and TRBJ2-7; TRBD1 agrees at 7 bases. The ends lost 4 bases at V and 2 bases at J; junction bases unmatched: 6. This CDR3 has 14 residues. Germline-derived CDR1 and CDR2 are SGHDT and YYEEEE. The CDR3 sequence: CASSPGQATYEQYF. The CDR3 region has the DNA TGTGCCAGCAGCCCCGGACAGGCCACCTACGAGCAGTACTTC.

The chain uses TRBV10-2 and TRBJ2-2, with a tentative D call TRBD2 (6 bases). The germline V gene encodes CDR1 WSHSY and CDR2 SAAADI. V lost 3 bases and J 7 bases, leaving 12 bases between the germline ends. The CDR3 has 14 residues. CDR3 nucleotide sequence: TGCGCCAGCAGTGAAGCGGGTTGGGACGGGGAGCTGTTTTTT. Amino acid sequence: CASSEAGWDGELFF.

The chain has TRBV6-1 and TRBJ2-3; D may be TRBD2 (6 bases). Germline CDR1 is MNHNS and CDR2 is SASEGT. The CDR3 totals 17 residues. V was pared by 2 bases and J by 1 base, with 16 bases between. The CDR3 spells CASSERVVAEGTDTQYF. The CDR3 DNA reads as TGTGCCAGCAGTGAACGTGTCGTAGCGGAAGGCACAGATACGCAGTATTTT.

The gene calls are TRBV4-3 and TRBJ2-1; 15 nucleotides align to TRBD2. This CDR3 has 18 amino acids. The germline CDR1 and CDR2 sequences are LGHNA and YSLEER. J gave up 7 bases and V 0 bases, and 7 bases lay outside the gene matches. This CDR3 reads CASSQDYMGTSGRNEQFF. Here the CDR3 DNA reads TGCGCCAGCAGCCAAGATTATATGGGGACTAGCGGGAGGAATGAGCAGTTCTTC.

This clone has only one observation. The gene calls are TRBV7-6 and TRBJ2-2; tentative D call: TRBD2 (6 bases). The V end was cut by 5 bases, the J end by 2 bases, with 15 bases between. The CDR3 contains 16 residues. CDR1 and CDR2 (germline): SGHVS, FNYEAQ. CDR3 in DNA: TGTGCCAGCAGCCCGCGACTAGACCTAAACACCGGGGAGCTGTTTTTT. Protein product: CASSPRLDLNTGELFF.

V is TRBV11-2 and J is TRBJ2-7; D might be TRBD2 (5 bases). The length of the CDR3 is 14 residues. Germline values: CDR1 SGHAT, CDR2 FQNNGV. Trimming removed 5 bases from V and 5 bases from J, with 16 bases in between. DNA for the CDR3: TGTGCCAGCAGCGGGCTCGGGGTGGGCGACGAGCAGTACTTC. Protein product: CASSGLGVGDEQYF. Using reference TRBV11-2 and TRBJ2-7 for the parts outside the CDR3, the full variable domain is EAGVAQSPRYKIIEKRQSVAFWCNPISGHATLYWYQQILGQGPKLLIQFQNNGVVDDSQLPKDRFSAERLKGVDSTLKIQPAKLEDSAVYLCASSGLGVGDEQYFGPGTRLTVT.

This clone was observed a single time. The chain recombines TRBV7-9 with TRBJ1-2; perhaps TRBD1 as D (5 bases). Per the germline V gene, CDR1 is SEHNR and CDR2 is FQNEAQ (reference sequence). V was clipped by 7 bases and J by 4 bases, with 13 bases between them. This CDR3 region has 13 residues. CDR3 sequence (DNA): TGTGCCAGCACAAACCCGGGGGGCTATGGCTACACCTTC. Translating it yields CASTNPGGYGYTF.

The V gene is TRBV29-1, the J gene TRBJ2-2, with TRBD1 matching 7 bases. V dropped 5 bases and J dropped 7; count of bases not matched to a gene: 7. This CDR3 comprises 13 residues. The germline CDR1 and CDR2 sequences are SQVTM and ANQGSEA. The CDR3 reads CSVQTGVGGELFF. DNA of the CDR3: TGCAGCGTTCAAACAGGGGTCGGCGGGGAGCTGTTTTTT.

This clone was counted once. This rearrangement joins TRBV4-1 to TRBJ1-1; no definite D call. Germline V CDR1 and CDR2: MGHRA, YSYEKL. V dropped 2 bases and J dropped 4 bases, with 11 bases sitting between them. The CDR3 is made up of 14 amino acids. CDR3 sequence reads: CASSQSGVSTEAFF. DNA of the CDR3: TGCGCCAGCAGCCAATCGGGTGTCAGCACTGAAGCTTTCTTT.

The genes are TRBV2 and TRBJ2-6, with D uncertain. CDR1 and CDR2 from the germline V gene are SNHLY and FYNNEI. Deletions cut 8 bases from V and 10 bases from J, with 15 bases between. The CDR3 runs 13 residues. The CDR3 DNA follows: TGTGCCAGCGTGCGTGAGGTTACGAACGTCCTGACTTTC. Its protein is CASVREVTNVLTF.

This chain connects TRBV19 to TRBJ2-2, with unresolved D. CDR3 length: 13 residues. Germline V gene sequence: CDR1 LNHDA, CDR2 SQIVND (reference sequence). Trimming removed 2 bases at V and 6 bases at J, with 7 bases between. CDR3 bases: TGTGCCAGTAGTATAAGCGTGTCCGGGGAGCTGTTTTTT. Its translation is CASSISVSGELFF.

The chain employs TRBV5-6 and TRBJ2-1, with TRBD1 matching over 8 bases. Germline V gene sequence: CDR1 SGHDT, CDR2 YYEEEE. Trimming took 4 bases from V and 2 from J; bases not matched to a gene: 5. CDR3 length: 15 amino acids. CDR3 sequence (DNA): TGTGCCAGCAGCCTAGGGACAGGAGCCTACAATGAGCAGTTCTTC. It translates to CASSLGTGAYNEQFF.

The V and J genes are TRBV12-5 and TRBJ2-3; TRBD2 agrees at 11 bases. CDR1 is LGHNT, CDR2 FRNRAP, per germline. This CDR3 comprises 15 residues. V gave up 3 bases and J gave up 4 bases; unmatched junction bases: 3. CDR3 DNA sequence: TGTGCTAGTGGTTTTTCACTAGCGGGAGCAGATACGCAGTATTTT. Translation: CASGFSLAGADTQYF. Full variable domain (missing parts from reference TRBV12-5 and TRBJ2-3): DARVTQTPRHKVTEMGQEVTMRCQPILGHNTVFWYRQTMMQGLELLAYFRNRAPLDDSGMPKDRFSAEMPDATLATLKIQPSEPRDSAVYFCASGFSLAGADTQYFGPGTRLTVL.

This chain uses TRBV21-1 with TRBJ1-3; the table calls TRBD1, which could not be checked here. TRBV21-1 has pseudogene status. The CDR3 contains 15 residues. CDR3 protein: CASSKGTCSGNTIYF. The CDR3 nucleotides read TGTGCCAGCAGCAAAGGAACATGCTCTGGAAACACCATATATTTT.

The chain recombines TRBV27 with TRBJ1-5; 10 bases are shared with TRBD1. The CDR3 is 16 amino acids. Trimming took 3 bases from V and 8 from J; bases not matched to a gene: 10. CDR1 is MNHEY and CDR2 is SMNVEV in the germline V gene (reference sequence). The CDR3 nucleotides are TGTGCCAGCAGTTTCTTGGCGGGACAGGGGACGGAGCCCCAGCATTTT. It yields the protein CASSFLAGQGTEPQHF.

Note on this clone: Other DNA sequences in the sample encode the same CDR3. V gene TRBV9 combines with J gene TRBJ2-2; TRBD2 aligns across 14 bases. V shed 2 bases and J 4 bases; nucleotides not matched to a gene: 1. The CDR3 consists of 16 residues. Germline CDR1 and CDR2: SGDLS and YYNGEE. Here the CDR3 reads CASSVGLAGVTGELFF. The CDR3, as DNA: TGTGCCAGCAGCGTGGGACTAGCGGGAGTCACCGGGGAGCTGTTTTTT.

The genes are TRBV10-3 and TRBJ2-1; no firm D call. Germline loops: CDR1 ENHRY, CDR2 SYGVKD. Between the trimmed V and J ends, which lost 7 bases and 6 bases, there was a span of 16 bases. This CDR3 spans 14 amino acids. The CDR3 DNA follows: TGTGCCATCACTCAAGCTGCGGATTTCAATGAGCAGTTCTTC. Its protein is CAITQAADFNEQFF.

This clone has just one count. The chain is built from TRBV6-5 and TRBJ2-7; TRBD2 aligns across 8 bases. Germline CDR1 and CDR2: MNHEY and SVGAGI. The CDR3 runs 15 residues. V lost 7 bases, J lost 2 bases, and 10 bases stayed unmatched. CDR3 residues: CASMPSGGDPYEQYF. CDR3 DNA: TGTGCCAGCATGCCCTCCGGGGGGGATCCCTACGAGCAGTACTTC.

The V and J genes are TRBV7-8 and TRBJ2-1; 11 nucleotides match TRBD1. Germline CDR1 and CDR2: SGHVS and FQNEAQ. The V segment lost 4 bases and the J segment 4 bases; nucleotides outside the gene matches: 12. The CDR3 totals 18 residues. CDR3 sequence reads: CASSWTTRRDRGYNEQFF. The CDR3 DNA reads as TGTGCCAGCAGCTGGACAACCAGACGGGACAGGGGGTACAATGAGCAGTTCTTC.

The chain recombines TRBV19 with TRBJ1-3, with D unclear. Trimming took 4 bases from V and 1 from J, leaving 2 bases between them. Germline-derived CDR1 and CDR2 are LNHDA and SQIVND (reference sequence). The CDR3 extends over 12 amino acids. The CDR3 coding sequence is TGTGCCAGTAGTACTTCTGGAAACACCATATATTTT. It yields the protein CASSTSGNTIYF.